This T cell receptor beta chain stems from a study of CD8 T cells in Susac syndrome (dated by TCRdb to between 2017 and 2020). Background on the whole study: Among the Susac syndrome patients who were sequenced, clinically active disease was present in over 5 and clinical remission was observed in eight or nine. At the time of blood withdrawal, Susac syndrome patients were either therapy-naive, taking corticosteroids (with some also receiving IVIg), or on IVIg alone. Whether CD8+ T cell activation and differentiation in Susac syndrome was antigen driven was tested using repertoire sequencing. Clonality of the CD8+ T cell repertoire was compared between more than 10 healthy donors, approximately 14 Susac syndrome patients and roughly 16 multiple sclerosis patients.

Points the paper makes about the study in general: Sixteen Susac-specific public clones were identified in the total CD8+ repertoire, and 5 or 6 Susac-specific public clones were identified in the CD8+ TEMRA repertoire. The TCR sequencing and HLA analysis was acknowledged to have included a relatively small number of individuals. Clonal expansion was observed in Susac syndrome CD8+ repertoires, with the highest expansion in CD8+ TEMRA cells and greater expansion in clinically active than in remitting patients.

Since CD62L is shed when cells are thawed, memory subsets for TEMRA sorting were defined by CD27 and CD45RA staining. Peripheral blood CD8+ and CD4+ T cells from healthy donors, Susac syndrome patients and multiple sclerosis patients were profiled by high-throughput TCR beta sequencing. Both total CD8+ T cells and sorted CD8+ TEMRA cells were sequenced from 5 or 6 Susac syndrome patients. Susac syndrome patients met recently defined diagnostic criteria for definite or probable disease. Bulk CD8+ and CD4+ T cells were purified magnetically by negative isolation, whereas CD8+ TEMRA cells were enriched by FACS. Blood was drawn into EDTA tubes, processed within 24 hours, and PBMCs were isolated by density gradient centrifugation. PBMCs destined for TCR sequencing were cryopreserved in liquid nitrogen and later thawed in a 37 °C water bath. Fluorescence-activated cell sorting on a BD FACSAria III was used to enrich CD8+ TEMRA cells from thawed PBMCs. A purity of at least 90% was achieved for sorted or isolated CD4+, CD8+ and CD8+ TEMRA cells.

With regard to this clonotype: Its antigen remains undetermined. There are no base qualities to consult, and no much larger clone falls within one base.

RNA was extracted using the RNeasy kit, and about 0.5 to 1 ug of the RNA was reverse transcribed with random hexamers. The immunoSEQ multiplex PCR assay, covering 54 Vbeta and 13 Jbeta segments, was used to amplify TCR beta CDR3 regions. To correct PCR amplification bias, a synthetic template baseline was used for both primer optimization and computational correction. Under the source paper's analysis protocol: Reads were annotated to V, D and J genes according to IMGT and were analyzed with immunoSEQ Analyzer, with only productive sequences retained. To calculate clonality, Shannon entropy was normalized by log2 of the number of productive unique sequences and then subtracted from one. For each patient and control, public and private clones were evaluated within the 100 most prevalent clones. Susac-specific clones were defined as absent from healthy and MS cohorts, over a thousand published viral clones and other ImmuneACCESS disease sequences. In-frame beta chains were kept once TCRdb had trimmed the public reads at Q25 with fastp and called clones with MiXCR. CDR3 protein duplicates are merged, each entry listing the most common genes and DNA. The V and J calls were determined by TCRdb, not by the authors. The sample records about 1,400 distinct CDR3 sequences, around 66% of which are singletons. The ten largest clones represent about 25% of the sample.

Trimmed from V: 3 bases; trimmed from J: 3 bases; junction bases lacking a gene match: 5. The CDR1 and CDR2 encoded by the germline V gene (reference sequence) are SGHAT and FQDESV. The CDR3 numbers 15 residues from cysteine through phenylalanine. Kept here is only the CDR3 DNA, which spans 45 bases and is read in frame from base 1. The TCR sequence derives from a human donor with Susac syndrome. The chain employs TRBV11-1 and TRBJ1-1; 9 junctional bases match TRBD1. The specimen sequenced was CD8+ TEMRA cells from PBMCs. The sample's cell subset or site, from its label and the paper: FACS-sorted terminally differentiated effector memory CD8+ T cells re-expressing CD45RA (CD8+ TEMRA). In nucleotides, the sequence is TGTGCCAGCAGCTTTGGCTGGACAGGGGACACTGAAGCTTTCTTT. Its coded protein is CASSFGWTGDTEAFF.